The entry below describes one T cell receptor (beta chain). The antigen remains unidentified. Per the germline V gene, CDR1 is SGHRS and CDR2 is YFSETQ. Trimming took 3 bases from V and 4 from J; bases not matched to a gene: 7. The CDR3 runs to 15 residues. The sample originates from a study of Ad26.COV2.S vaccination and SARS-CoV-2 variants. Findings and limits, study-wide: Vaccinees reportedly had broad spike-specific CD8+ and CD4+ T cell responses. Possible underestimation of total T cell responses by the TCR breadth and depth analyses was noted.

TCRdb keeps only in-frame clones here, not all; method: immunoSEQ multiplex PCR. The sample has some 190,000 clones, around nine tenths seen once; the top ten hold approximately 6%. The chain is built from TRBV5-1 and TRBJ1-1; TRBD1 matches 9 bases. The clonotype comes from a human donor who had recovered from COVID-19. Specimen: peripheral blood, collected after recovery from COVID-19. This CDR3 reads CASSSGQGVSTEAFF. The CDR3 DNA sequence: TGCGCCAGCAGCTCGGGACAGGGAGTCAGCACTGAAGCTTTCTTT.